Shown below are 13 T cell receptor beta chains from a single sample sequenced in a study of blood T cell repertoires in COVID-19. Profiling relied on immunoSEQ multiplex PCR, and the TCRdb table lists in-frame clones only, not all of them. The table records about 250,000 clones, 83% of them present only once. The sample taken for sequencing was peripheral blood. The receptors originated from a human donor in a cohort sampled during active COVID-19.

Only a few counts were recorded for this clone. V and J are TRBV5-1 and TRBJ1-6; 11 bases map to TRBD1. The CDR3 loop spans 16 amino acids. V was pared by 0 bases and J by 6 bases, with 2 bases of the junction left unmatched. Germline V gene data show CDR1 as SGHRS and CDR2 as YFSETQ. In DNA form, the CDR3 reads TGCGCCAGCAGCTTGGCAGGGACAGGGGGTAATTCACCCCTCCACTTT. As protein: CASSLAGTGGNSPLHF.

CDR3: CASSLATTTGYGYTF. DNA of the CDR3: TGTGCCAGCAGCTTAGCAACCACGACAGGGTATGGCTACACCTTC. This chain links TRBV7-2 with TRBJ1-2; 7 nucleotides match TRBD1. The germline V gene has CDR1 SGHTA and CDR2 FQGNSA. This CDR3 comprises 15 residues. Trimming took 0 bases from V and 5 from J; bases not matched to a gene: 6.

The J gene is TRBJ1-2, the V gene TRBV19; 11 bases match TRBD1. Germline CDR1 and CDR2: LNHDA and SQIVND (reference sequence). CDR3 length: 15 residues. After removal of 3 bases from V and 3 bases from J, the junction contained 3 bases not matched to a gene. For the CDR3, the DNA is TGTGCCAGTAGTATGGGGACAGGGGGTGACTATGGCTACACCTTC. It encodes CASSMGTGGDYGYTF.

Here the CDR3 DNA reads TGTGCCAGCAGCTTATTTGAAACGGGCAATGAGCAGTTCTTC. Translating it yields CASSLFETGNEQFF. This chain uses TRBV7-9 with TRBJ2-1; no reliable D call. CDR3 length: 14 residues. Looked up from germline, CDR1 is SEHNR and CDR2 is FQNEAQ (reference sequence). V was clipped by 2 bases and J by 6 bases, with 11 bases between them.

This clone appeared a single time. The chain couples TRBV28 to TRBJ2-1, with D tentatively TRBD2 (5 bases). The CDR3 extends over 11 amino acids. V lost 7 bases and J 12 bases, leaving 13 bases between the germline ends. The germline V gene has CDR1 MDHEN and CDR2 SYDVKM. The CDR3 nucleotides are TGTGCCAGCACCACCTCAGGAGGGCAGTTCTTC. Protein product: CASTTSGGQFF.

The V call is TRBV4-1, the J call TRBJ1-2, with 9 bases fitting TRBD1. CDR3 length: 13 amino acids. From germline, CDR1 is MGHRA and CDR2 YSYEKL. V was clipped by 6 bases and J by 6 bases; unmatched bases: 5. As DNA, the CDR3 is TGCGCCAGCAGTTCCGGGACAGGGCATGGCTACACCTTC. This encodes CASSSGTGHGYTF.

This clone has a single count. The J gene is TRBJ1-5, the V gene TRBV18, with TRBD1 matching 7 bases. This CDR3 is 15 amino acids long. The ends lost 1 base at V and 2 bases at J; junction bases unmatched: 2. Germline CDR1 reads KGHSH; CDR2 reads LQKENI. DNA of the CDR3: TGTGCCAGCTCACCACAGGGGGCCGGCAATCAGCCCCAGCATTTT. Its protein product is CASSPQGAGNQPQHF.

The rearrangement joins TRBV12-3 or TRBV12-4 to TRBJ2-7, with a tentative D call TRBD1 (6 bases). The CDR3 has 13 amino acids. The V gene lost 5 bases and the J gene lost 6 bases, with 14 bases spanning the gap. The CDR3 loop reads CASSPLTGTEQYF. The CDR3 DNA is TGTGCCAGCAGTCCGTTAACAGGGACCGAGCAGTACTTC.

The chain combines TRBV4-2 with TRBJ1-1; D is possibly TRBD1 (5 bases). Germline lookup yields CDR1 LGHNA and CDR2 YNFKEQ. The germline V and J ends were trimmed by 0 bases and 1 base, with 9 bases remaining between them. The CDR3 is made up of 15 amino acids. The CDR3 protein is CASSQEGPTNTEAFF. The DNA for the CDR3 is TGTGCCAGCAGCCAAGAGGGGCCCACGAACACTGAAGCTTTCTTT.

The chain employs TRBV11-3 and TRBJ2-5; TRBD2 matches at 11 bases. Per germline, CDR1 SGHNT and CDR2 YENEEA. The trim removed 4 bases at V and 3 bases at J, leaving 1 base unmatched. This CDR3 region has 14 residues. The CDR3: CASSSGLAEETQYF. CDR3 nucleotide sequence: TGTGCCAGCAGCTCGGGACTAGCGGAAGAGACCCAGTACTTC.

The chain recombines TRBV5-4 with TRBJ2-1; TRBD1 aligns across 9 bases. This CDR3 comprises 16 residues. Germline lookup yields CDR1 SGHNT and CDR2 YYREEE (reference sequence). V was clipped by 4 bases and J by 2 bases; unmatched bases: 7. The CDR3 nucleotides read TGTGCCAGCAGCCTGACAGGGGGTAACCCCTACAATGAGCAGTTCTTC. It specifies CASSLTGGNPYNEQFF.

The chain carries TRBV10-3 and TRBJ2-7, with D uncertain. V was cut by 7 bases and J by 6 bases, with 16 bases left in between. Germline V lookup: CDR1 ENHRY, CDR2 SYGVKD. The CDR3 runs 13 residues. The CDR3 nucleotides read TGTGCCATCATGGCAGTCCTTTCGGGCGAGCAGTACTTC. Translated: CAIMAVLSGEQYF.

The chain recombines TRBV28 with TRBJ2-5; 9 bases match TRBD2. Germline V gives CDR1 MDHEN, CDR2 SYDVKM. The junction had 10 bases not matched to a gene; V was cut back by 4 bases and J by 4 bases. The length of the CDR3 is 16 residues. The CDR3 here is CASSSLLAGGGETQYF. CDR3 nucleotide sequence: TGTGCCAGCAGTTCGCTCCTCGCGGGAGGGGGAGAGACCCAGTACTTC. Based on the CDR3 plus reference TRBV28 and TRBJ2-5, the full variable domain is DVKVTQSSRYLVKRTGEKVFLECVQDMDHENMFWYRQDPGLGLRLIYFSYDVKMKEKGDIPEGYSVSREKKERFSLILESASTNQTSMYLCASSSLLAGGGETQYFGPGTRLLVL.